One and the same sample provided the 15 T cell receptor beta chains below, sequenced in a study of tissue T cells after allogeneic stem cell transplantation. Only in-frame clones appear in the TCRdb table, and some are missing; sequencing was by immunoSEQ multiplex PCR. Of 25,000 or so clones in the sample, more than 80% were seen once. This material consisted of blood, taken before transplantation. Receptors were obtained from a male donor older than 55 who later had graft-versus-host disease after an allogeneic stem cell transplant.

This sequence joins TRBV11-2 and TRBJ1-6; D remains unclear. V was clipped by 3 bases and J by 9 bases, with 12 bases between them. Germline V gives CDR1 SGHAT, CDR2 FQNNGV. The CDR3 is 14 amino acids. Here the CDR3 reads CASSFKTMGSPLHF. For the CDR3, the DNA is TGTGCCAGCAGCTTCAAAACGATGGGTTCACCCCTCCACTTT. The full variable domain, with the rest looked up from reference TRBV11-2 and TRBJ1-6, is EAGVAQSPRYKIIEKRQSVAFWCNPISGHATLYWYQQILGQGPKLLIQFQNNGVVDDSQLPKDRFSAERLKGVDSTLKIQPAKLEDSAVYLCASSFKTMGSPLHFGNGTRLTVT.

The chain couples TRBV30 to TRBJ1-5, with D uncertain. The germline V and J ends were trimmed by 2 bases and 4 bases, with 9 bases remaining between them. This CDR3 region has 13 residues. Germline V gene sequence: CDR1 GTSNPN, CDR2 SVGIG (reference sequence). In nucleotides, the CDR3 is TGTGCCTGGAGTCTGAGAGCTAATCAGCCCCAGCATTTT. Encoded protein: CAWSLRANQPQHF. Full variable domain (remainder filled in from reference TRBV30 and TRBJ1-5): SQTIHQWPATLVQPVGSPLSLECTVEGTSNPNLYWYRQAAGRGLQLLFYSVGIGQISSEVPQNLSASRPQDRQFILSSKKLLLSDSGFYLCAWSLRANQPQHFGDGTRLSIL.

The V and J genes are TRBV11-3 and TRBJ2-2, with a tentative D call TRBD1 (5 bases). The CDR3 runs to 14 residues. Trimming shortened V by 4 bases and J by 6 bases, and 12 bases separated the two germline ends. Germline V gene sequence: CDR1 SGHNT, CDR2 YENEEA. DNA of the CDR3: TGTGCCAGCAGCTCCAGGGCCATATCCGGGGAGCTGTTTTTT. Its protein product is CASSSRAISGELFF.

The chain employs TRBV5-1 and TRBJ1-1; TRBD1 aligns across 10 bases. V lost 5 bases to trimming and J lost 3 bases; unmatched junction nucleotides: 1. The length of the CDR3 is 13 residues. Germline CDR1 is SGHRS and CDR2 is YFSETQ. CDR3 bases: TGCGCCAGCAGTGGACAGGGGGACACTGAAGCTTTCTTT. Its translation is CASSGQGDTEAFF.

The genes are TRBV5-1 and TRBJ2-3; 12 bases line up with TRBD2. CDR1 is SGHRS and CDR2 is YFSETQ in the germline V gene. This CDR3 spans 15 amino acids. The V segment lost 7 bases and the J segment 3 bases; nucleotides outside the gene matches: 6. The CDR3 sequence: CASFPSGGATDTQYF. Here the CDR3 DNA reads TGCGCCAGCTTCCCTAGCGGGGGGGCGACAGATACGCAGTATTTT.

The chain uses TRBV27 and TRBJ2-7; D perhaps matches TRBD2 (6 bases). V lost 4 bases, J lost 3 bases, and 16 bases lay in between. This CDR3 comprises 15 residues. Germline V gives CDR1 MNHEY, CDR2 SMNVEV (reference sequence). CDR3 amino acids: CASSSYKGLYYEQYF. The DNA for the CDR3 is TGTGCCAGCAGTTCCTACAAGGGACTTTACTACGAGCAGTACTTC.

The rearrangement links TRBV20-1 to TRBJ1-4, with D hard to call. Trimming took off 3 bases at V and 3 bases at J, with 11 bases between the two ends. The CDR3 loop spans 14 amino acids. CDR1 and CDR2 from the germline V gene are DFQATT and SNEGSKA (reference sequence). The CDR3 region is CSASLDGANEKLFF. The CDR3 nucleotides are TGCAGTGCTAGTCTGGACGGAGCTAATGAAAAACTGTTTTTT.

The chain carries TRBV10-3 and TRBJ1-2; 9 nucleotides align to TRBD1. This CDR3 is built from 15 residues. Germline CDR1 and CDR2: ENHRY and SYGVKD. With 3 bases clipped from V and 7 bases from J, the junction kept 9 bases outside the gene matches. DNA of the CDR3: TGTGCCATCAGTGAAAAACAGGGGGCGTCGGGTGGCTACACCTTC. Translating gives CAISEKQGASGGYTF.

CDR3 amino acids: CASSGSSGRLTRNEQFF. The DNA for the CDR3 is TGTGCCAGCAGCGGCTCTAGCGGGAGATTGACTCGGAATGAGCAGTTCTTC. The chain combines TRBV3-1 (or the pseudogene TRBV3-2) with TRBJ2-1, with 10 nucleotides matching TRBD2. Germline-derived CDR1 and CDR2 are LGHDT and YNNKEL (reference sequence). The length of the CDR3 is 17 residues. Unmatched junction bases numbered 14, after V lost 5 bases and J lost 7 bases.

The chain combines TRBV30 with TRBJ2-7, with 7 nucleotides matching TRBD1. Germline loops: CDR1 GTSNPN, CDR2 SVGIG (reference sequence). The V segment lost 5 bases and the J segment 4 bases; nucleotides outside the gene matches: 11. This CDR3 has 14 amino acids. CDR3 bases: TGTGCCTGGGGCCGATCAGGGGGTTGGTACGAGCAGTACTTC. Its translation: CAWGRSGGWYEQYF.

This chain links TRBV3-1 (or the pseudogene TRBV3-2) with TRBJ2-7, with a possible D match to TRBD2 (6 bases). The V and J ends lost 9 bases and 3 bases respectively, with 18 bases between them. Germline V lookup: CDR1 LGHDT, CDR2 YNNKEL (reference sequence). CDR3 length: 14 amino acids. In nucleotides, the CDR3 is TGTGCCAGAAGAAGGGGAGGCCAAAACTACGAGCAGTACTTC. It specifies CARRRGGQNYEQYF.

The chain recombines TRBV11-2 with TRBJ2-7; TRBD1 matches at 8 bases. The CDR3 has 14 amino acids. Losses at the gene ends were 5 bases for V and 4 bases for J; bases not matched to a gene: 7. Per germline, CDR1 SGHAT and CDR2 FQNNGV. The CDR3 sequence: CASSQDRDLYEQYF. CDR3 nucleotides: TGTGCCAGCAGCCAGGACAGGGACTTATACGAGCAGTACTTC.

The V gene is TRBV7-7, the J gene TRBJ2-7; 10 bases line up with TRBD1. CDR3 size: 16 residues. Trimming cost V 5 bases and J 2 bases; bases outside gene matches: 9. CDR1 and CDR2 (germline): SSHAT, FNYEAQ (reference sequence). This chain's CDR3 is CASSKSPGQGTYEQYF. The CDR3 nucleotides are TGTGCCAGCAGCAAATCCCCGGGACAGGGGACCTACGAGCAGTACTTC.

J is TRBJ2-1 and V is TRBV6-2 or TRBV6-3; either TRBD1 or TRBD2 may supply D (5 bases each). CDR1 is MNHEY, CDR2 SVGEGT, per germline. The CDR3 loop spans 16 amino acids. Trimming stripped 5 bases from V and 3 bases from J, with 17 bases between. The CDR3 coding sequence is TGTGCCAGCAGTCATAGAGGACTCAGGGTCTACAATGAGCAGTTCTTC. It is translated as CASSHRGLRVYNEQFF.

The rearrangement joins TRBV20-1 to TRBJ2-7, with 10 bases that match TRBD1. J lost 3 bases, V lost 6 bases, and 8 bases had no gene match. The CDR3 contains 14 residues. CDR1 DFQATT and CDR2 SNEGSKA come from the germline V gene (reference sequence). The CDR3 protein is CSASGDRGFYEQYF. The DNA of the CDR3 is TGCAGTGCGAGTGGGGACAGGGGATTCTACGAGCAGTACTTC.